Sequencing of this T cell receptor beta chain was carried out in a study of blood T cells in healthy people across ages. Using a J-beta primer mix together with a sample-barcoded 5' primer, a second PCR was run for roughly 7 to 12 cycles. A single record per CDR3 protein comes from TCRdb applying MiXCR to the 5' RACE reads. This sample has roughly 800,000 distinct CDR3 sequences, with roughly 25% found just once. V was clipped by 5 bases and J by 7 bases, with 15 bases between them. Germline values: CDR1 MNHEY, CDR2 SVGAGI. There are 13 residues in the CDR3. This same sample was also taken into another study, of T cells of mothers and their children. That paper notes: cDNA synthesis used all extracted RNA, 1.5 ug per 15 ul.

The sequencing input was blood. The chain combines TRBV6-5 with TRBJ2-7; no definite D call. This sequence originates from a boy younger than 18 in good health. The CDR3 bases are TGTGCCAGCAGTGGTGTTAGCAGTCAGGAGCAGTACTTC. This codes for CASSGVSSQEQYF.